The rows below give T cell receptor beta chains drawn from one sample of a study of shared clonotypes between healthy human individuals. Profiled with immunoSEQ multiplex PCR; TCRdb holds only in-frame clones, not every one. The repertoire includes 2 million or so clones, about 95% of them detected once, and 0.1% to 0.15% sits in the top ten. Sequences were obtained from naive CD4+ T cells sorted from blood. Receptors were obtained from a man aged 18 to 30 in good health. CDR3s include the opening cysteine and the closing phenylalanine or tryptophan. A D gene is named only where the DNA matches it firmly. Only some rows state a clone size, as once, few, many or a class for expanded clones.

>-|-|TRBJ2-1|TRBV4-3
CASSQTGSRGNNEQFF
TGCGCCAGCAGCCAAACCGGGAGCCGAGGAAACAATGAGCAGTTCTTC
>-|-|TRBJ2-7|TRBV6-5
CASSLDFYEQYF
TGTGCCAGCAGCCTGGACTTTTACGAGCAGTACTTC
>TRBD2|-|TRBJ2-2|TRBV14
CASSQGLAGLRELFF
TGTGCCAGCAGCCAAGGACTAGCGGGACTCCGGGAGCTGTTTTTT
>-|once|TRBJ1-2|TRBV28
CASSLSTNRGYTF
TGTGCCAGCAGTTTGAGCACCAACAGGGGCTACACCTTC
>-|-|TRBJ2-1|TRBV7-2
CASSPGLLNEQFF
TGTGCCAGCAGCCCTGGACTACTCAATGAGCAGTTCTTC
>-|-|TRBJ2-1|TRBV5-5
CASSFTGRNEQFF
TGTGCCAGCAGCTTCACAGGGAGGAATGAGCAGTTCTTC
>-|-|TRBJ2-7|TRBV27
CASSLRSIPPRGGSYEQYF
TGTGCCAGCAGTTTACGTTCAATACCCCCCAGGGGTGGCTCCTACGAGCAGTACTTC
>-|few|TRBJ1-1|TRBV5-6
CASSFAAEAFF
TGTGCCAGCAGCTTTGCGGCTGAAGCTTTCTTT
>TRBD1|-|TRBJ2-7|TRBV18
CASSINRDRGVYEQYF
TGTGCCAGCTCAATCAACCGGGACAGGGGTGTCTACGAGCAGTACTTC
>TRBD1|-|TRBJ2-7|TRBV18
CASSPQGQGATEQYF
TGTGCCAGCTCACCGCAGGGACAGGGGGCGACCGAGCAGTACTTC
>TRBD2|-|TRBJ2-5|TRBV27
CASSPRTSGGRETQYF
TGTGCCAGCAGTCCGAGGACTAGCGGAGGGAGGGAGACCCAGTACTTC
>TRBD1|-|TRBJ1-2|TRBV30
CAWRGVEGQGPVNYGYTF
TGTGCCTGGAGGGGCGTGGAAGGACAGGGCCCCGTAAACTATGGCTACACCTTC
>-|-|TRBJ2-7|TRBV7-9
CASSLFNAYEQYF
TGTGCCAGCAGCTTGTTCAACGCCTACGAGCAGTACTTC
>-|-|TRBJ2-7|TRBV30
CAWSATGTEQYF
TGTGCCTGGAGTGCCACAGGGACCGAGCAGTACTTC
>TRBD1|-|TRBJ2-1|TRBV5-4
CASSARTGGSYNEQFF
TGTGCCAGCAGCGCCAGGACAGGGGGCTCCTACAATGAGCAGTTCTTC
>TRBD1|-|TRBJ1-1|TRBV5-4
CASSLGQGVKIAEAFF
TGTGCCAGCAGCTTGGGCCAGGGGGTGAAGATCGCTGAAGCTTTCTTT
>TRBD1|-|TRBJ2-2|TRBV5-1
CASRGQANTGELFF
TGCGCCAGCAGGGGACAGGCGAACACCGGGGAGCTGTTTTTT
>-|-|TRBJ2-7|TRBV5-4
CASSRTGSGEQYF
TGTGCCAGCAGCCGTACAGGGTCGGGCGAGCAGTACTTC
>-|-|TRBJ2-7|TRBV9
CASSGGKLIGSEQYF
TGTGCCAGCAGCGGCGGTAAGTTGATAGGTTCCGAGCAGTACTTC
>-|-|TRBJ2-1|TRBV6-5
CASSYSPGWEQFF
TGTGCCAGCAGTTACTCGCCCGGCTGGGAGCAGTTCTTC
>-|-|TRBJ1-3|TRBV6-6
CASRAGIEQGNTIYF
TGTGCCAGCAGAGCCGGGATAGAACAGGGAAACACCATATATTTT
>TRBD1|-|TRBJ2-3|TRBV7-2
CASSLEGDRSSTDTQYF
TGTGCCAGCAGCTTAGAGGGGGACAGGTCTAGCACAGATACGCAGTATTTT
>-|-|TRBJ2-3|TRBV5-1
CASSLGQPTDTQYF
TGCGCCAGCAGCTTAGGACAGCCCACAGATACGCAGTATTTT
>TRBD1|-|TRBJ1-1|TRBV7-2
CASSQVDRGQRNTEAFF
TGTGCCAGCAGCCAAGTCGACAGGGGGCAAAGGAACACTGAAGCTTTCTTT
>-|-|TRBJ1-2|TRBV19
CASSIEAGLYTNYGYTF
TGTGCCAGTAGTATAGAGGCGGGGCTCTATACTAACTATGGCTACACCTTC
>-|few|TRBJ1-2|TRBV21-1
CASSKCGYTF
TGTGCCAGCAGCAAGTGTGGCTACACCTTC
>-|-|TRBJ1-2|TRBV30
CAWSSGTPENYGYTF
TGTGCCTGGAGTAGCGGGACACCTGAAAACTATGGCTACACCTTC
>-|-|TRBJ2-2|TRBV10-3
CAISESGYTGELFF
TGTGCCATCAGTGAGTCAGGTTACACCGGGGAGCTGTTTTTT
>-|-|TRBJ2-7|TRBV7-2
CASSLALAPYEQYF
TGTGCCAGCAGCTTAGCCCTAGCTCCCTACGAGCAGTACTTC
>-|-|TRBJ1-2|TRBV4-1
CASSQVEGYGYTF
TGCGCCAGCAGCCAAGTGGAAGGGTATGGCTACACCTTC
>-|-|TRBJ2-3|TRBV13
CASSLAGTDTQYF
TGTGCCAGCAGCTTAGCTGGCACAGATACGCAGTATTTT